This T cell receptor beta chain emerged from a study of T cell changes during pregnancy in multiple sclerosis. The assay was immunoSEQ multiplex PCR, and TCRdb's table has in-frame clones only and misses some. This table has approximately 47,000 clones, roughly 89% appearing once. This CDR3 is 14 amino acids long. Germline values: CDR1 SNHLY, CDR2 FYNNEI. V lost 6 bases, J lost 4 bases, and 15 bases lay in between. The clonotype comes from a female donor with multiple sclerosis, enrolled in a pregnancy study. The sequencing here drew on peripheral blood, taken in the first trimester of pregnancy. The genes are TRBV2 and TRBJ1-1, with a tentative D call TRBD1 (5 bases). The CDR3 DNA is TGTGCCAGCAGCCGGGACTTCGTAGTCACTGAAGCTTTCTTT. This gives the protein CASSRDFVVTEAFF.